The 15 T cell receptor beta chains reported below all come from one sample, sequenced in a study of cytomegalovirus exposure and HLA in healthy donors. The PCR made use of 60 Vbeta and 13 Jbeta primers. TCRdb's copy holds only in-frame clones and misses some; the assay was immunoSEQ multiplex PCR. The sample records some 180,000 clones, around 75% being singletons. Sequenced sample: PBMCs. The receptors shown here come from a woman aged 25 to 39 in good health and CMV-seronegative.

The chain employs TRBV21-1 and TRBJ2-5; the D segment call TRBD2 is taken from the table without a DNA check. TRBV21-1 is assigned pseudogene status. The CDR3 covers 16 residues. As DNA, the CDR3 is TGTGCCAGCAGCAAAGTACCTCCTAGCCCGAGGGAGACCCAGTACTTC. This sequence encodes CASSKVPPSPRETQYF.

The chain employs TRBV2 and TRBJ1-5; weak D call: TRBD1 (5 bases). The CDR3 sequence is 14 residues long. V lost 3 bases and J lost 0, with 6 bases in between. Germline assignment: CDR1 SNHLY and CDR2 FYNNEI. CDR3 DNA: TGTGCCAGCAGTGACAGGGATAGCAATCAGCCCCAGCATTTT. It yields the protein CASSDRDSNQPQHF.

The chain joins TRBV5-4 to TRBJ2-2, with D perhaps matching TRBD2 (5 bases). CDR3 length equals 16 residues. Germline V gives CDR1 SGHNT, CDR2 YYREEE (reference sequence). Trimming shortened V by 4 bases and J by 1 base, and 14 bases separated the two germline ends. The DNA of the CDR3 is TGTGCCAGCAGCGGCCGAGCCGGGGTGAACACCGGGGAGCTGTTTTTT. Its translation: CASSGRAGVNTGELFF.

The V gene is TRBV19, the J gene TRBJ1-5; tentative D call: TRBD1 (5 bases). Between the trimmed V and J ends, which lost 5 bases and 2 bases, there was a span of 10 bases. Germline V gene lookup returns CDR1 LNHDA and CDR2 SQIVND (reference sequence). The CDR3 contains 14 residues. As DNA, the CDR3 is TGTGCCAGTAGTCTTACAGGAGGCAATCAGCCCCAGCATTTT. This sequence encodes CASSLTGGNQPQHF.

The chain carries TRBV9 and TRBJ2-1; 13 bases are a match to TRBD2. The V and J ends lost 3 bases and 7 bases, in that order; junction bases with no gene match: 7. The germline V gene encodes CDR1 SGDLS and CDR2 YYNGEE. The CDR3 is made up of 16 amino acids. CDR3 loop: CASSARTSGGPNEQFF. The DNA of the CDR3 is TGTGCCAGCAGCGCCAGGACTAGCGGGGGTCCGAATGAGCAGTTCTTC.

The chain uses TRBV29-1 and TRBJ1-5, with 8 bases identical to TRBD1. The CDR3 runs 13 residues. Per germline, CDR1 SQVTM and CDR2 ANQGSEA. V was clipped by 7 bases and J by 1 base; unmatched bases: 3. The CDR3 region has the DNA TGCAGCGCCGGACAGGGCAGCAATCAGCCCCAGCATTTT. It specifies CSAGQGSNQPQHF.

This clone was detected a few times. Here the CDR3 reads CASSLGSDPQYF. CDR3 in DNA: TGTGCCAGCAGCTTAGGGAGTGATCCCCAGTACTTC. The chain combines TRBV11-2 with TRBJ2-5; D remains ambiguous. Germline CDR1 and CDR2: SGHAT and FQNNGV. Trimming cost V 1 base and J 9 bases, with 9 bases left between them. This CDR3 spans 12 amino acids.

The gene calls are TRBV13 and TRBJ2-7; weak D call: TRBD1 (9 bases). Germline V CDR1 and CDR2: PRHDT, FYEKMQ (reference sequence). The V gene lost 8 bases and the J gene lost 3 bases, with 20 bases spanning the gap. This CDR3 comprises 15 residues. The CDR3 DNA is TGTGCCAGCGGTTTCGGGGGGGGACAGGGCTACGAGCAGTACTTC. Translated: CASGFGGGQGYEQYF.

The CDR3 loop is CASSQSKGTGRYEQYF. In DNA, the CDR3 is TGCGCCAGCAGTCAATCGAAGGGGACCGGGAGATACGAGCAGTACTTC. This rearrangement joins TRBV23-1 to TRBJ2-7, with D perhaps matching TRBD2 (6 bases). TRBV23-1 is filed as an ORF, its function uncertain. The length of the CDR3 is 16 residues. V dropped 0 bases and J dropped 4 bases, with 16 bases sitting between them.

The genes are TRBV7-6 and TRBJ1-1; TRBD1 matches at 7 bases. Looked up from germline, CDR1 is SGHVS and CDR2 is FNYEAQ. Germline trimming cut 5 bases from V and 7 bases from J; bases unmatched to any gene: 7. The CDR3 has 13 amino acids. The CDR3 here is CASSPTGSSEAFF. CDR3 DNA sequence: TGTGCCAGCAGCCCGACAGGGAGCAGTGAAGCTTTCTTT.

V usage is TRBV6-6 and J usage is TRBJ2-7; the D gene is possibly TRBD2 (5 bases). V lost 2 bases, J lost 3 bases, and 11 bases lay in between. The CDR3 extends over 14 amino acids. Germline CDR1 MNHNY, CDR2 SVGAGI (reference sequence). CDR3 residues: CASSYPGGRYEQYF. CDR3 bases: TGTGCCAGCAGTTACCCCGGAGGCCGCTACGAGCAGTACTTC.

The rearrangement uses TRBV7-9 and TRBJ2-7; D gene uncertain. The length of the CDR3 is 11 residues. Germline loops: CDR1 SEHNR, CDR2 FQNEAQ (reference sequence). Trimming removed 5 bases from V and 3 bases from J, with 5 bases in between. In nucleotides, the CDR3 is TGTGCCAGCAGCCCAGGCTACGAGCAGTACTTC. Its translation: CASSPGYEQYF.

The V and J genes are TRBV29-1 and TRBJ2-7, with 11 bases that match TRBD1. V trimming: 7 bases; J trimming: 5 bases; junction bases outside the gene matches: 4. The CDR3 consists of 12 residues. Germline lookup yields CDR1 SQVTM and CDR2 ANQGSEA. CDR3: CSAWTGGHEQYF. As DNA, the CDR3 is TGCAGCGCGTGGACAGGGGGCCACGAGCAGTACTTC.

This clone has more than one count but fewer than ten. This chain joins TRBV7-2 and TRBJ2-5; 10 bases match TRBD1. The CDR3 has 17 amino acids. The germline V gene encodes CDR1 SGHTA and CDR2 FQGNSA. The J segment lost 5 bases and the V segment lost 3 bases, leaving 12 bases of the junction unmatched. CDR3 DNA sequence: TGTGCCAGCAGCTTTTACGACAGGGGGCATGTTCGGGAGACCCAGTACTTC. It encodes CASSFYDRGHVRETQYF.

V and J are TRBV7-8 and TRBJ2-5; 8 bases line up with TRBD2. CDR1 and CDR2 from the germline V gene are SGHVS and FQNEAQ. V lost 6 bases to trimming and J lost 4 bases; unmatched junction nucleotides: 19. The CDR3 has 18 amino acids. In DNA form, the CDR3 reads TGTGCCAGCAGTTCATTATGGTGGAGCGGGGGTACTGGAGAGACCCAGTACTTC. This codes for CASSSLWWSGGTGETQYF.